The sequence of this TCR beta chain was determined in a study of post-analysis software for immune sequencing data. Across the whole study: Relapsing-remitting, secondary progressive and progressive-relapsing forms of multiple sclerosis all featured among disease courses.

Concerning this clonotype: Its antigen remains unidentified.

The CDR3 contains 15 residues. Germline V gives CDR1 PRHDT, CDR2 FYEKMQ (reference sequence). V was pared by 2 bases and J by 4 bases, with 5 bases of the junction left unmatched. Study-wide results and limits: Patients with multiple sclerosis recorded significantly lower normalized Chao1 diversity than controls, the study found. By F measure, strong co-clustering occurred among samples prepared in the same batch. Controls showed lower frequencies than patients for several TRBV segments, and TRBV5-6, TRBV5-1 and TRBV20-1 were among these.

Unique molecular identifiers were carried by the TCR beta cDNA libraries. cDNA molecules numbering roughly 0.5 million came from roughly 1 to 10 million T cells. TCRdb itself ran the PCR reads through MiXCR, one entry per CDR3 protein. The sample has a few hundred thousand distinct CDR3 sequences; 45% are singletons. The chain employs TRBV13 and TRBJ1-1, with 9 positions matching TRBD1. This receptor was obtained from a girl aged 10-17 years with multiple sclerosis. Material for sequencing was blood. CDR3 DNA: TGTGCCAGCAGCTTAACAGGGGGCGGCGGCACTGAAGCTTTCTTT. Protein sequence: CASSLTGGGGTEAFF.